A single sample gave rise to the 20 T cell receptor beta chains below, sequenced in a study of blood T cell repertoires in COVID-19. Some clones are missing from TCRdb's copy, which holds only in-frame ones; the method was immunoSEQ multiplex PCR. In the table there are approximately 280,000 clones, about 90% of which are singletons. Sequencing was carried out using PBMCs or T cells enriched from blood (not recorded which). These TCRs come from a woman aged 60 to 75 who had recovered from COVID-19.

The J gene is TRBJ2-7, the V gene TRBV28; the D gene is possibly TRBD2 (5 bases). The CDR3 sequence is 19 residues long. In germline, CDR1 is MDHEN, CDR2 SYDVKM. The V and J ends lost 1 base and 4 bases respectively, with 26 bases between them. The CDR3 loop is CASSLFGRVGSPATYEQYF. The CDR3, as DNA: TGTGCCAGCAGTTTATTTGGCCGGGTGGGGAGCCCGGCCACGTACGAGCAGTACTTC.

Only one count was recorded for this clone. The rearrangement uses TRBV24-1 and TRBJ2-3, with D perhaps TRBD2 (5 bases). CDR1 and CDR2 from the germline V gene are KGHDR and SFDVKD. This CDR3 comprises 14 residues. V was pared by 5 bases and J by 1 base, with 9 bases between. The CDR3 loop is CATSVSGGTDTQYF. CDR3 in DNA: TGTGCCACCAGTGTGAGCGGCGGCACAGATACGCAGTATTTT.

The CDR3 DNA is TGTGCCATCAGTGACCAGAACCGACAGAACACTGAAGCTTTCTTT. Translated, it gives CAISDQNRQNTEAFF. This rearrangement joins TRBV10-3 to TRBJ1-1; D not resolved. Germline V gene lookup returns CDR1 ENHRY and CDR2 SYGVKD. This CDR3 is 15 amino acids long. The ends were cut back, 3 bases at V and 1 base at J, with 12 bases in the middle.

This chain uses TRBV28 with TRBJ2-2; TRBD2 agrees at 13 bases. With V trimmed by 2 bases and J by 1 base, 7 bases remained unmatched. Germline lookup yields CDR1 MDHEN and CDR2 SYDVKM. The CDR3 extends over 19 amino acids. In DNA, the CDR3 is TGTGCCAGCAGTTTACACGGACTAGCGGGAGTGGGGAACACCGGGGAGCTGTTTTTT. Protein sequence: CASSLHGLAGVGNTGELFF.

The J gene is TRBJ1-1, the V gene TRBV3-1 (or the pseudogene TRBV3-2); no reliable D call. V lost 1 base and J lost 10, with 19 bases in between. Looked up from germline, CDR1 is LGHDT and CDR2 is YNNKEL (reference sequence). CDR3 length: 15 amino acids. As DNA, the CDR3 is TGTGCCAGCAGCCAAGGGTTCGGGGAGGGCGACCCAGCTTTCTTT. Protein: CASSQGFGEGDPAFF.

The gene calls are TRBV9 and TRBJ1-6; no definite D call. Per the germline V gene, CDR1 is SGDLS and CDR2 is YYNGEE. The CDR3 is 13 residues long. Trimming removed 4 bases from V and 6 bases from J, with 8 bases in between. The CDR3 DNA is TGTGCCAGCAGCCAAACAACTAATTCACCCCTCCACTTT. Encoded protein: CASSQTTNSPLHF. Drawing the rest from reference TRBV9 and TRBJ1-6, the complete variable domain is DSGVTQTPKHLITATGQRVTLRCSPRSGDLSVYWYQQSLDQGLQFLIQYYNGEERAKGNILERFSAQQFPDLHSELNLSSLELGDSALYFCASSQTTNSPLHFGNGTRLTVT.

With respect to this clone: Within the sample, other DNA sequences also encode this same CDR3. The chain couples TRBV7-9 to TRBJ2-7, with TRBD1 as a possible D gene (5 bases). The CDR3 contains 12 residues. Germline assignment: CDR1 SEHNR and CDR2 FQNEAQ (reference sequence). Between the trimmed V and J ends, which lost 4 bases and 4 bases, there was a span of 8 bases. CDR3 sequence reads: CASSSQGYEQYF. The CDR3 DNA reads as TGTGCCAGCAGCTCCCAGGGTTACGAGCAGTACTTC.

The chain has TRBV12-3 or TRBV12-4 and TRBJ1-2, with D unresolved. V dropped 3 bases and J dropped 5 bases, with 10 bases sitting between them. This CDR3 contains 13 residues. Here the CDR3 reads CASSFSSMYGYTF. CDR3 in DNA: TGTGCCAGCAGTTTTAGCAGTATGTATGGCTACACCTTC.

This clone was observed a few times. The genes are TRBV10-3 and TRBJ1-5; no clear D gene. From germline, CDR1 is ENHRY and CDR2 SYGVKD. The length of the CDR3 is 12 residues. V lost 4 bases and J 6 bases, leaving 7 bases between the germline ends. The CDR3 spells CAISGWLQPQHF. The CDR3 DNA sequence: TGTGCCATCAGTGGATGGCTTCAGCCCCAGCATTTT.

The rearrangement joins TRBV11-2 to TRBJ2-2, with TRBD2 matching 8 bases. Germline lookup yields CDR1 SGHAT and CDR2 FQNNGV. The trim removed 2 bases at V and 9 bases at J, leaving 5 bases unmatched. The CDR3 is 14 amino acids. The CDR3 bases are TGTGCCAGCAGCTTATTATCGGGGGGGCGGGAGCTGTTTTTT. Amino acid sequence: CASSLLSGGRELFF.

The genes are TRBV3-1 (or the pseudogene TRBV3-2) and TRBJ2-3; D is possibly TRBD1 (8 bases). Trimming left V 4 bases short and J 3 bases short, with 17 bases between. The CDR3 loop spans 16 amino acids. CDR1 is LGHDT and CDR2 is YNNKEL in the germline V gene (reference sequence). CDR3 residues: CASSPGGGSITDTQYF. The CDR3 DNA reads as TGTGCCAGCAGCCCAGGGGGCGGGAGTATTACAGATACGCAGTATTTT.

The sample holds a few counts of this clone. The CDR3 reads CASIPGGQGRKGTQYF. The CDR3 region has the DNA TGTGCCAGCATTCCGGGGGGACAGGGTCGGAAGGGGACCCAGTACTTC. The rearrangement joins TRBV28 to TRBJ2-5; TRBD1 agrees at 9 bases. The trim removed 7 bases at V and 7 bases at J, leaving 16 bases unmatched. CDR3 size: 16 residues. Germline CDR1 MDHEN, CDR2 SYDVKM.

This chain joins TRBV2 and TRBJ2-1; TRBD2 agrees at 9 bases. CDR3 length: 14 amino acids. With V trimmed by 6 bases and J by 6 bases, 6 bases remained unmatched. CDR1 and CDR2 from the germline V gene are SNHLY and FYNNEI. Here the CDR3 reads CASSPGLATNEQFF. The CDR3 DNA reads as TGTGCCAGCAGCCCGGGACTAGCAACCAATGAGCAGTTCTTC. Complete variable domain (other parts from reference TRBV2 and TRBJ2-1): EPEVTQTPSHQVTQMGQEVILRCVPISNHLYFYWYRQILGQKVEFLVSFYNNEISEKSEIFDDQFSVERPDGSNFTLKIRSTKLEDSAMYFCASSPGLATNEQFFGPGTRLTVL.

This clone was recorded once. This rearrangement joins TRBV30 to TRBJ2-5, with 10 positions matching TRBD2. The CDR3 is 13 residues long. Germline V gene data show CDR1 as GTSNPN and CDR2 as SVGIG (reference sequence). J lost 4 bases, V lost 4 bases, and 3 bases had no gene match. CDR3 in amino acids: CAWNSGGAETQYF. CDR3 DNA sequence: TGTGCCTGGAACAGCGGGGGGGCAGAGACCCAGTACTTC.

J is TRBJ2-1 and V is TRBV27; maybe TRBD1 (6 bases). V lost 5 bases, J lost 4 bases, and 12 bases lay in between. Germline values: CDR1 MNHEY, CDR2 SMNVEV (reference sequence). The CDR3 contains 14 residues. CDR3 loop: CASSVPQGYNEQFF. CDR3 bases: TGTGCCAGCAGTGTACCACAGGGATACAATGAGCAGTTCTTC.

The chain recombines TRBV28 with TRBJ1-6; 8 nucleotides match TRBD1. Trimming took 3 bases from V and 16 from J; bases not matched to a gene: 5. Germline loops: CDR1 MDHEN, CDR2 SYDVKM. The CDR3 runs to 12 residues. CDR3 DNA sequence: TGTGCCAGCAGTTTGACGGGACAGGCTCTCCACTTT. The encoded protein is CASSLTGQALHF.

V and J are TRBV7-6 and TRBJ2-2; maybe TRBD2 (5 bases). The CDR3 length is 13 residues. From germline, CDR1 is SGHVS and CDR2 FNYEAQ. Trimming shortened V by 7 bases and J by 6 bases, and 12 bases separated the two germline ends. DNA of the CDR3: TGTGCCAGCAACATAGCCGGGGCCGGGGAGCTGTTTTTT. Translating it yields CASNIAGAGELFF. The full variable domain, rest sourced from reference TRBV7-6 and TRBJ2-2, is GAGVSQSPRYKVTKRGQDVALRCDPISGHVSLYWYRQALGQGPEFLTYFNYEAQQDKSGLPNDRFSAERPEGSISTLTIQRTEQRDSAMYRCASNIAGAGELFFGEGSRLTVL.

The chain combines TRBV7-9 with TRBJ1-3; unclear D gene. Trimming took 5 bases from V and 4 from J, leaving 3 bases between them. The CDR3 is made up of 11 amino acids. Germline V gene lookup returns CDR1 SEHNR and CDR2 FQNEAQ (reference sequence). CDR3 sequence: CASSVGNTIYF. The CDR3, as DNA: TGTGCCAGCAGCGTAGGAAACACCATATATTTT.

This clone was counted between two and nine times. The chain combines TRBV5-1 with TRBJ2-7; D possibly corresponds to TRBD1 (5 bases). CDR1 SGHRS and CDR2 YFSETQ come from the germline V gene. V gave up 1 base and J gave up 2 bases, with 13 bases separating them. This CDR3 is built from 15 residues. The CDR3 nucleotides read TGCGCCAGCAGCTTGATGCAGGGAAGCGCCTACGAGCAGTACTTC. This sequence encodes CASSLMQGSAYEQYF.

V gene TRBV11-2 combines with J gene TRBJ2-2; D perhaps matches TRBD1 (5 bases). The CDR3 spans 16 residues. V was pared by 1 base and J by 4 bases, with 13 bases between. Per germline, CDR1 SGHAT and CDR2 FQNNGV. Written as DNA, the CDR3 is TGTGCCAGCAGCTTAGTTCAGGGTCGGCGCACCGGGGAGCTGTTTTTT. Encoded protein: CASSLVQGRRTGELFF.